This TCR beta chain is drawn from a study of OX40 agonist ivuxolimab in advanced cancers. This CDR3 has 13 amino acids. V dropped 3 bases and J dropped 6; count of bases not matched to a gene: 3. Looked up from germline, CDR1 is SGDLS and CDR2 is YYNGEE. Produced via immunoSEQ multiplex PCR; TCRdb's table is partial and in-frame only. Among 15,000 to 25,000 clones listed, roughly 89% were seen once. The TCR comes from an adult with an advanced solid tumor such as melanoma, head and neck, liver or kidney cancer. Here the sequenced sample was CD4+ or CD8+ T cells sorted from blood, taken in a trial of the OX40 agonist ivuxolimab. This rearrangement joins TRBV9 to TRBJ2-7; TRBD1 agrees at 10 bases. In DNA form, the CDR3 reads TGTGCCAGCAGCGGGGGACAGGGGTTCGAGCAGTACTTC. It yields the protein CASSGGQGFEQYF.